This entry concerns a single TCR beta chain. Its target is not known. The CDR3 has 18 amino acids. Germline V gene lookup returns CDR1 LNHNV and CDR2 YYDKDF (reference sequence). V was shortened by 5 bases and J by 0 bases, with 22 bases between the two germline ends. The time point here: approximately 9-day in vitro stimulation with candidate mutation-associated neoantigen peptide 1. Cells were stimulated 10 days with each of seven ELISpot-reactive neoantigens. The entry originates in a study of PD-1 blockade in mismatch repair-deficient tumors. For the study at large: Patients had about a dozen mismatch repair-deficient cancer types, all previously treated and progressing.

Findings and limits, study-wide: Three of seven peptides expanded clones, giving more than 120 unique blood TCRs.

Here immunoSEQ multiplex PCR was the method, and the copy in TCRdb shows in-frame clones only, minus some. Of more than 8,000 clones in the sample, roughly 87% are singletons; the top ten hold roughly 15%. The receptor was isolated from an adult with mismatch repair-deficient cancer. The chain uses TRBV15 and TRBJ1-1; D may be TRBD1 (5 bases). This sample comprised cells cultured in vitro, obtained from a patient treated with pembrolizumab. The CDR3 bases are TGTGCCACCAGCTACTCGGGTGACTGGGGCAAGATGAACACTGAAGCTTTCTTT. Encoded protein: CATSYSGDWGKMNTEAFF.